Given below is one T cell receptor (beta chain) in context. The antigen remains undetermined. Construction of TCR beta libraries relied on iRepertoire HTBI primers and on Arm-PCR targeting CDR3 regions. Each CDR3 protein gets one entry after TCRdb re-called the multiplex PCR reads with MiXCR. This sample has under 500,000 distinct CDR3 sequences; less than 25% occur once, and the top ten carry less than 25%. The sample belongs to a study of regulatory T cells in long-lasting Graves disease. General study findings and limits: The small sample size may have reduced accuracy. Only peripheral blood was studied, not thyroid tissue.

V trimming: 5 bases; J trimming: 9 bases; junction bases outside the gene matches: 8. The CDR3 runs 14 residues. Germline V CDR1 and CDR2: DFQATT, SNEGSKA (reference sequence). As for time point: persistent/refractory GD, antithyroid drugs over 5 years with positive TRAb. Following extraction of RNA from PBMCs, that RNA was used to make the TCR library. Graves' disease diagnoses used American Thyroid Association guidelines. The sequences come from peripheral blood mononuclear cells (PBMCs), collected when the disease was refractory, from a patient treated with antithyroid drugs. The chain couples TRBV20-1 to TRBJ1-6; 9 bases map to TRBD1. This receptor was taken from a female donor with Graves disease. CDR3 region: CSAEDRGGSSPLHF. In DNA form, the CDR3 reads TGCAGTGCTGAGGACAGGGGTGGAAGTTCACCCCTCCACTTT.